A selection of T cell receptor beta chains follows, all from one sample in a study of CD8+CD57+ T cells in acquired aplastic anemia. TCRdb recomputed calls from the reads with MiXCR, one row per CDR3 protein. The sample lists about 95,000 distinct CDR3 sequences; roughly two thirds were seen once. Sequencing was carried out using sorted CD4+, CD8+, or CD8+CD57+ T cells (not recorded which) from PBMCs. Receptors originate from a human donor with aplastic anemia. Each CDR3 is given with its conserved first and last residue. A D gene is named only where the DNA matches it firmly. Expanded clones get a size class; other rows say once, few or many, or leave the size out.

d_call,j_call,clone_size,v_call,cdr3_length,cdr3_aa,cdr3_nt
-,TRBJ2-6,-,TRBV10-3,15,CASSDRSSGANVLTF,TGTGCCAGCAGTGACCGGAGTAGCGGGGCCAACGTCCTGACTTTC
-,TRBJ2-7,-,TRBV15,14,CATSPRGQSYEQYF,TGTGCCACCAGCCCCAGAGGACAGTCCTACGAGCAGTACTTC
-,TRBJ1-2,once,TRBV7-9,12,CASRTDVAGYTF,TGTGCCAGCAGGACCGACGTGGCAGGCTACACCTTC
-,TRBJ2-1,-,TRBV7-8,13,CASSLGADNEQFF,TGTGCCAGCAGCTTAGGAGCTGACAATGAGCAGTTCTTC
TRBD1,TRBJ2-7,-,TRBV4-2,14,CASSPDRGGDEQYF,TGTGCCAGCAGCCCGGACAGGGGTGGGGACGAGCAGTACTTC
TRBD1,TRBJ1-2,few,TRBV20-1,16,CSARASSGQATYGYTF,TGCAGTGCTAGAGCATCTTCTGGACAGGCCACCTATGGCTACACCTTC
TRBD1,TRBJ1-1,-,TRBV10-3,14,CAIQRTGKDTEAFF,TGTGCCATCCAGAGGACAGGGAAAGACACTGAAGCTTTCTTT
TRBD1,TRBJ2-7,-,TRBV4-1,15,CASSHALDRAYEQYF,TGCGCCAGCAGCCACGCACTCGACAGGGCCTACGAGCAGTACTTC
-,TRBJ2-3,-,TRBV20-1,13,CSARDGSLNTQYF,TGCAGTGCTAGAGACGGGAGTTTAAATACGCAGTATTTT
TRBD1,TRBJ2-5,-,TRBV20-1,16,CSARPFLDRGKETQYF,TGCAGTGCTAGACCGTTCCTGGACAGGGGTAAAGAGACCCAGTACTTC
TRBD1,TRBJ2-7,-,TRBV10-3,15,CAISGGQGAFYEQYF,TGTGCCATCAGTGGGGGACAGGGGGCATTCTACGAGCAGTACTTC
TRBD1,TRBJ2-3,few,TRBV24-1,14,CATSPTGKADTQYF,TGTGCCACCAGCCCGACAGGGAAGGCAGATACGCAGTATTTT
-,TRBJ1-6,-,TRBV6-1,14,CASSEGIENSPLHF,TGTGCCAGCAGTGAAGGGATCGAAAATTCACCCCTCCACTTT
TRBD2,TRBJ2-5,-,TRBV10-2,16,CASMEGLAEFQETQYF,TGCGCCAGCATGGAGGGGCTAGCGGAATTCCAAGAGACCCAGTACTTC
TRBD1,TRBJ2-7,-,TRBV6-1,15,CASRKSRQGADEQYF,TGTGCCAGCAGGAAATCTCGACAGGGGGCGGACGAGCAGTACTTC
TRBD1,TRBJ2-7,medium-sized,TRBV20-1,15,CSAETGTGGSYEQYF,TGCAGTGCTGAGACGGGGACAGGGGGGTCCTACGAGCAGTACTTC
TRBD1,TRBJ1-1,-,TRBV19,14,CASSAGQGATEAFF,TGTGCCAGTAGTGCCGGACAGGGTGCGACTGAAGCTTTCTTT
-,TRBJ2-3,once,TRBV19,11,CASTQYDTQYF,TGTGCCAGTACCCAATACGATACGCAGTATTTT
TRBD2,TRBJ2-7,-,TRBV13,15,CASSWTSGGAAGQYF,TGTGCCAGCAGCTGGACTAGCGGGGGGGCAGCCGGGCAGTACTTC
TRBD1,TRBJ1-2,few,TRBV19,14,CASTPTGGISGYTF,TGTGCCAGTACGCCGACAGGGGGGATTAGTGGCTACACCTTC
-,TRBJ2-7,-,TRBV20-1,15,CSARNPRGAAYEQYF,TGCAGTGCTAGAAACCCAAGGGGGGCCGCCTACGAGCAGTACTTC
TRBD1,TRBJ1-1,-,TRBV9,18,CASSATGQGIKLNTEAFF,TGTGCCAGCAGCGCGACGGGACAGGGGATAAAGTTGAACACTGAAGCTTTCTTT
-,TRBJ1-6,-,TRBV29-1,16,CSVCRDPDTCNSPHHF,TGCAGCGTTTGTAGAGACCCAGATACCTGTAATTCACCCCACCACTTT
-,TRBJ2-7,-,TRBV20-1,15,CSARDLSWEKNEQYF,TGCAGTGCTAGAGACTTAAGCTGGGAAAAAAACGAGCAGTACTTC
-,TRBJ2-5,-,TRBV13,15,CASSSQLGGWETQYF,TGTGCCAGCAGCTCCCAACTCGGGGGTTGGGAGACCCAGTACTTC
-,TRBJ1-5,-,TRBV19,13,CASSYGDNQPQHF,TGTGCCAGTAGTTATGGGGACAATCAGCCCCAGCATTTT
TRBD1,TRBJ2-1,many,TRBV7-9,15,CASSLGQGARNEQFF,TGTGCCAGCAGCTTAGGACAGGGGGCGCGCAATGAGCAGTTCTTC
-,TRBJ1-2,few,TRBV10-3,11,CAIRQEGGYTF,TGTGCCATCAGACAGGAGGGTGGCTACACCTTC
TRBD2,TRBJ2-7,-,TRBV7-2,13,CASSLGREGEQYF,TGTGCCAGCAGCTTAGGTAGGGAGGGCGAGCAGTACTTC
TRBD2,TRBJ2-3,few,TRBV24-1,16,CATSVMTSGGADTQYF,TGTGCCACCAGTGTCATGACTAGCGGAGGGGCGGATACGCAGTATTTT
-,TRBJ2-7,-,TRBV20-1,12,CSAPIGPYEQYF,TGCAGTGCCCCCATAGGCCCCTACGAGCAGTACTTC
TRBD1,TRBJ1-2,-,TRBV4-1,15,CASSQDPGTGPGYTF,TGCGCCAGCAGCCAAGACCCCGGGACAGGGCCTGGCTACACCTTC
-,TRBJ2-1,-,TRBV6-5,15,CASSYSGGQYNEQFF,TGTGCCAGCAGTTACTCGGGGGGGCAATACAATGAGCAGTTCTTC
-,TRBJ2-5,few,TRBV7-8,12,CATRRTSETQYF,TGTGCCACGAGGAGGACATCCGAGACCCAGTACTTC
TRBD1,TRBJ2-3,-,TRBV20-1,13,CSARQGSTETQYF,TGCAGTGCCCGACAGGGAAGCACAGAGACGCAGTATTTT
-,TRBJ2-5,-,TRBV20-1,15,CSARDRQSYQETQYF,TGCAGTGCTAGAGACCGACAGTCGTACCAAGAGACCCAGTACTTC
-,TRBJ1-2,many,TRBV2,14,CASSGGRGDYGYTF,TGTGCCAGCAGTGGGGGGAGAGGTGACTATGGCTACACCTTC
-,TRBJ1-6,-,TRBV20-1,17,CSARDLSRGGDNSPLHF,TGCAGTGCTAGAGATTTAAGTAGGGGTGGGGATAATTCACCCCTCCACTTT
-,TRBJ2-7,-,TRBV2,14,CASSQEAVSYEQYF,TGTGCCAGCAGCCAAGAGGCTGTATCCTACGAGCAGTACTTC
TRBD1,TRBJ1-6,-,TRBV20-1,14,CSARVGQGRSPLHF,TGCAGTGCTAGAGTGGGACAGGGTCGCTCACCCCTCCACTTT
TRBD1,TRBJ1-5,-,TRBV20-1,18,CSAPRADSGGYGNQPQHF,TGCAGTGCACCGCGCGCCGATTCAGGGGGCTACGGCAATCAGCCCCAGCATTTT
-,TRBJ2-7,-,TRBV7-2,13,CASAEWSSYEQYF,TGTGCCAGCGCCGAATGGAGCTCCTACGAGCAGTACTTC
-,TRBJ2-1,once,TRBV20-1,15,CSAIQDEGPYNEQFF,TGCAGTGCTATCCAAGATGAGGGGCCCTACAATGAGCAGTTCTTC
-,TRBJ2-3,-,TRBV24-1,13,CATGDASTDTQYF,TGTGCCACCGGGGACGCTAGCACAGATACGCAGTATTTT
-,TRBJ2-7,few,TRBV15,15,CATSRELGYSYEQYF,TGTGCCACCAGCAGAGAGTTGGGCTATAGCTACGAGCAGTACTTC
-,TRBJ2-5,-,TRBV10-1,11,CASSEMETQYF,TGCGCCAGCAGTGAGATGGAGACCCAGTACTTC
-,TRBJ2-5,-,TRBV2,10,CASTSGTQYF,TGTGCCAGCACCAGCGGTACCCAGTACTTC
-,TRBJ2-1,-,TRBV10-3,11,CASSYPPSQFF,TGTGCCAGCAGTTACCCGCCCTCTCAGTTCTTC
-,TRBJ2-5,-,TRBV10-3,14,CASRSGTAQETQYF,TGTGCCTCCAGGTCCGGGACGGCTCAAGAGACCCAGTACTTC
-,TRBJ1-2,-,TRBV5-1,13,CASSLGERGGYTF,TGCGCCAGCAGCTTGGGAGAACGGGGTGGCTACACCTTC